This T cell receptor beta chain was obtained from a study of CD8 T cells in ankylosing spondylitis. TCRdb redid the calling of the 5' RACE reads with MiXCR, one entry per CDR3 protein. This sample has 500,000 to 650,000 distinct CDR3 sequences; less than 6% occur once, and the top ten carry roughly 3.5%. Findings and caveats of the study: In ankylosing spondylitis blood, a motif of eight highly homologous TCR beta variants appeared characteristic.

In its sample, this clonotype was seen many times. What it binds is not known. This CDR3 is 13 amino acids long. V lost 8 bases and J 2 bases, leaving 10 bases between the germline ends. The sequencing input was blood, either unsorted or a sorted T cell fraction (not recorded which). This rearrangement joins TRBV12-3 or TRBV12-4 to TRBJ2-1; D not certain. The receptor's source is a male donor with ankylosing spondylitis. The DNA of the CDR3 is TGTGCCAGCTTCCGAAGTCCCTACAATGAGCAGTTCTTC. Translation gives CASFRSPYNEQFF.